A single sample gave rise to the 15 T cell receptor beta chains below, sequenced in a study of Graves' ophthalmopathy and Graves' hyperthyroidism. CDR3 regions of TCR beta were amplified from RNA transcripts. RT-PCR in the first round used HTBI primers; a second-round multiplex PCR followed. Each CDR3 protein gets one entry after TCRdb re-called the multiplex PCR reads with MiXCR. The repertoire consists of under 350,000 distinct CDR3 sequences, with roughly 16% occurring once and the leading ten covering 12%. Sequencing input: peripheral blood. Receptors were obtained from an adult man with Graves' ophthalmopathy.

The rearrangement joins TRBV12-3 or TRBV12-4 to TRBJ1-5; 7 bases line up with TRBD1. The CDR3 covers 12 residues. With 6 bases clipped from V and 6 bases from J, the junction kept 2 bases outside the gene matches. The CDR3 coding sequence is TGTGCCAGCAGGCAGGGGGGTCAGCCCCAGCATTTT. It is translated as CASRQGGQPQHF.

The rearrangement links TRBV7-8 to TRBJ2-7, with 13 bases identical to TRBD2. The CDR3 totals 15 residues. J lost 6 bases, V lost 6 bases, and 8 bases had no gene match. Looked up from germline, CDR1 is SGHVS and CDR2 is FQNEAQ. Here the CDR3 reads CASRAPGLAGTEQYF. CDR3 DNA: TGTGCCAGCAGAGCTCCGGGACTAGCGGGGACCGAGCAGTACTTC.

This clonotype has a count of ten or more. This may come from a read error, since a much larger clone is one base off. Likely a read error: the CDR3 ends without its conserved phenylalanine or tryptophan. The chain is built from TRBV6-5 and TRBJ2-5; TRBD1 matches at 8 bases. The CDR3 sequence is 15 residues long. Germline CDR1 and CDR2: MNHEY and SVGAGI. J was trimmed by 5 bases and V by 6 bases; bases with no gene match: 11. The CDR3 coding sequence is TGTGCCAGCAGCCTGACAGGGGAAGGGGCGGAGACCCAGTACATC. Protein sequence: CASSLTGEGAETQYI.

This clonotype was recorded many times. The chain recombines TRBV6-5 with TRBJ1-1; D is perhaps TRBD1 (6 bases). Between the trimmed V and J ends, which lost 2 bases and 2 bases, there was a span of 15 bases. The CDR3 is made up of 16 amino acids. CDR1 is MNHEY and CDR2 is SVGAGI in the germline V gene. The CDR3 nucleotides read TGTGCCAGCAGTTACCGCGAGGGGGTAACCAACACTGAAGCTTTCTTT. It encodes CASSYREGVTNTEAFF.

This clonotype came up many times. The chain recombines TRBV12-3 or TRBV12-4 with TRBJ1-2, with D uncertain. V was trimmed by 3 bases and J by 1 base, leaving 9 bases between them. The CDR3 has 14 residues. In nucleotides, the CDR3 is TGTGCCAGCAGTTTGAGGCATCTTAACTATGGCTACACCTTC. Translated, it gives CASSLRHLNYGYTF.

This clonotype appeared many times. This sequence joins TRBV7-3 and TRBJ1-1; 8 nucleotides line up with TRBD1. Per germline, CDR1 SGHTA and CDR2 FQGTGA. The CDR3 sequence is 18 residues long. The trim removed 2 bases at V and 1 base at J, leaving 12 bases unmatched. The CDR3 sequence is CASSLLVNRGSENTEAFF. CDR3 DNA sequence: TGTGCCAGCAGCTTATTGGTTAACAGGGGGTCTGAGAACACTGAAGCTTTCTTT.

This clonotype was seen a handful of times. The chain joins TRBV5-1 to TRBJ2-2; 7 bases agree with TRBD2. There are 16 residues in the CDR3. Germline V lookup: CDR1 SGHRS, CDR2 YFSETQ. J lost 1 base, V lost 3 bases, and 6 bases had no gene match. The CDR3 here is CASSSGTTVNTGELFF. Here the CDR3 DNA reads TGCGCCAGCAGCTCTGGGACTACCGTGAACACCGGGGAGCTGTTTTTT.

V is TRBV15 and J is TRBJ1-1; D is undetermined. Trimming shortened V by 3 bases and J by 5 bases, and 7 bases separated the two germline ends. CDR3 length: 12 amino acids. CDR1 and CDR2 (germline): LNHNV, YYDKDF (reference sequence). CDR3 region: CATSRRETEAFF. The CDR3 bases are TGTGCCACCAGCAGGAGGGAGACTGAAGCTTTCTTT.

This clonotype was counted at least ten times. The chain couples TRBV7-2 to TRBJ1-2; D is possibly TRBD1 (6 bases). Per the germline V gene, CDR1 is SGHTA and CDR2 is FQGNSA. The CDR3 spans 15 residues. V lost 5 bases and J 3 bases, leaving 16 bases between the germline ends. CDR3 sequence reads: CASSIRTVTDYGYTF. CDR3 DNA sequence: TGTGCCAGCAGCATACGGACAGTCACGGACTATGGCTACACCTTC. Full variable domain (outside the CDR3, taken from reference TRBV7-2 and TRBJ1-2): GAGVSQSPSNKVTEKGKDVELRCDPISGHTALYWYRQSLGQGLEFLIYFQGNSAPDKSGLPSDRFSAERTGGSVSTLTIQRTQQEDSAVYLCASSIRTVTDYGYTFGSGTRLTVV.

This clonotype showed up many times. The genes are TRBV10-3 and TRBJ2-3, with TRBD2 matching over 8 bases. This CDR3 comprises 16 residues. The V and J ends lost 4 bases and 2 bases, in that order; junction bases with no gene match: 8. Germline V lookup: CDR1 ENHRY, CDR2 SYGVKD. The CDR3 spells CAISGSTSGTTDTQYF. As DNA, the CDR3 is TGTGCCATCAGTGGTTCCACTAGCGGAACCACAGATACGCAGTATTTT.

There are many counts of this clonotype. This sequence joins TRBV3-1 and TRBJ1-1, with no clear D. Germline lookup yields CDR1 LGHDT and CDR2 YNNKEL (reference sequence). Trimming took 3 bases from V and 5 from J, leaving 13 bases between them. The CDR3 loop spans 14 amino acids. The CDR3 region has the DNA TGTGCCAGCAGCCACCCGCACGGACGAACTGAAGCTTTCTTT. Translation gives CASSHPHGRTEAFF. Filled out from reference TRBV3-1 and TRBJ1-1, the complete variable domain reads DTAVSQTPKYLVTQMGNDKSIKCEQNLGHDTMYWYKQDSKKFLKIMFSYNNKELIINETVPNRFSPKSPDKAHLNLHINSLELGDSAVYFCASSHPHGRTEAFFGQGTRLTVV.

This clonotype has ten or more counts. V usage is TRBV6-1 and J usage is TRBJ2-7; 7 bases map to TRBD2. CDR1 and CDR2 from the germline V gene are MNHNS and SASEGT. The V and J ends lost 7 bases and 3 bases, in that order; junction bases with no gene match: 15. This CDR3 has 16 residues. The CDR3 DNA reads TGTGCCAGCAAATTGCGCAGGGAGGGCCCTTACTACGAGCAGTACTTC. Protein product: CASKLRREGPYYEQYF.

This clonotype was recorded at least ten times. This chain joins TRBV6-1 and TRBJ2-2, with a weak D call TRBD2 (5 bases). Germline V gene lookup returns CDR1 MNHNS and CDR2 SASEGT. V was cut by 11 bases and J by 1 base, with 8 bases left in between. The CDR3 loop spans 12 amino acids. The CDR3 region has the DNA TGTGCCGCGGGTGGGAACACCGGGGAGCTGTTTTTT. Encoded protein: CAAGGNTGELFF.

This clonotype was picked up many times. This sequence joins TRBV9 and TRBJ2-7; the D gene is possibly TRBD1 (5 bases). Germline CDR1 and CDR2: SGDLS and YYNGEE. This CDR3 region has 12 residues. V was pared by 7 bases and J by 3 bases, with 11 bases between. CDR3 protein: CASGTGYYEQYF. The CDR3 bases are TGTGCCAGCGGCACAGGATACTACGAGCAGTACTTC.

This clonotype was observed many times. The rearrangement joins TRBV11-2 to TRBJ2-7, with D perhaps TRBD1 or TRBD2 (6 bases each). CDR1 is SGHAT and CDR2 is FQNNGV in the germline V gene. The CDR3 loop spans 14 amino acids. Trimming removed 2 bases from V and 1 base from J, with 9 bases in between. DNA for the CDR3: TGTGCCAGCAGCTTAACGGGGGCATCCTACGAGCAGTACTTC. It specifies CASSLTGASYEQYF.